This TCR beta chain was identified in a study of cytomegalovirus exposure and HLA in healthy donors. Study findings and constraints: TCR beta chains associated with HLA were, in a later analysis, more clonally expanded than equally common others.

Although they were nominally healthy when sampled, donors likely had unrecorded immune exposures. Germline V gene data show CDR1 as MNHEY and CDR2 as SMNVEV (reference sequence). CDR3 length: 15 residues. V was shortened by 3 bases and J by 6 bases, with 17 bases between the two germline ends. A word on this clone: The antigen is undetermined.

The primer mix had 60 Vbeta and 13 Jbeta primers. Using immunoSEQ multiplex PCR, the repertoire was profiled, and TCRdb retains in-frame clones only, with some absent. The data contain 120,000 or so clones, about 8% of them singletons. The chain links TRBV27 to TRBJ1-1; D is unresolved. What was sequenced was PBMCs. The sequence was collected from a woman in her thirties or forties in good health and CMV-seropositive. The DNA of the CDR3 is TGTGCCAGCAGTTTCCAGACTCCGCGCGGCGCTGAAGCTTTCTTT. It codes for CASSFQTPRGAEAFF.